This T cell receptor beta chain derives from a study of blood T cell repertoires in COVID-19. Study in general: Specimens from acute and convalescent COVID-19 originated in the United States, Italy and Spain.

As handled by the study authors: Researchers report that nucleated cell counts were estimated from reference gene primer amplification. Sequencing was performed with immunoSEQ multiplex PCR; in TCRdb, only in-frame clones are kept and a portion is missing. V and J calls and clone size are copied from that table; D and trimming were computed from the DNA. The sample yields roughly 63,000 clones, about 74% seen once. The sample comprised peripheral blood. The clonotype was recovered from a woman aged 80 or over with acute or convalescent COVID-19.

CDR3 nucleotides: TGCGCCAGCAGAAATTCGAATGAGCAGTTCTTC. This sequence encodes CASRNSNEQFF. The V and J genes are TRBV5-1 and TRBJ2-1; unclear D gene. The V end lost 5 bases, the J end lost 7 bases, and 7 bases lay between the germline ends. The length of the CDR3 is 11 residues. CDR1 is SGHRS, CDR2 YFSETQ, per germline.